This T cell receptor beta chain was identified during a study of CD8+CD57+ T cells in acquired aplastic anemia. Background on the study: Mean DNA quantity obtained from sorted CD4+ and CD8+ cells was 3.2 ug. Reads per healthy sample averaged about 10 million (CD4+) and 11 million to 13 million (CD8+). Findings and caveats of the study: Significance was not reached for CD8+ Simpson's diversity between patients and controls. Shared by patients and controls, 25 to 30 CD8+ CDR3s were abundant in patients.

As concerns this clonotype: The antigen is unknown.

The CDR3 contains 15 residues. Germline V lookup: CDR1 SGHVS, CDR2 FNYEAQ. Trimming pared 4 bases from V and 3 bases from J, leaving 12 bases between. Genomic DNA, the template, was used for profiling of the TCR beta VDJ and CDR3. TCRdb recomputed calls from the reads with MiXCR, one row per CDR3 protein. The table includes about 110,000 distinct CDR3 sequences, approximately 49% detected once. The chain uses TRBV7-6 and TRBJ2-2; weak D call: TRBD1 (6 bases). This receptor was identified in a human donor in good health, serving as a control. Sequences were obtained from sorted CD4+, CD8+, or CD8+CD57+ T cells (not recorded which) from PBMCs. For the CDR3, the DNA is TGTGCCAGCAGCTCCCACAGGGAGTACACCGGGGAGCTGTTTTTT. Translating gives CASSSHREYTGELFF.